This T cell receptor beta chain was retrieved from a study of T-cell memory formation after mild COVID-19. Study details: In these data, TCR clusters were largely donor specific. General observations from the study: Some SARS-CoV-2-responding clones were already detected in memory before infection. The CD4+ clones that contracted clustered mainly within CM and EM, and the CD8+ clones concentrated in EMRA.

The V segment lost 3 bases and the J segment 11 bases; nucleotides outside the gene matches: 10. In germline, CDR1 is SGDLS, CDR2 YYNGEE. CDR3 length: 13 amino acids. Libraries for TCRalpha and TCRbeta carried sample barcodes and unique molecular identifiers via 5'RACE. A single record per CDR3 protein comes from TCRdb applying MiXCR to the 5' RACE reads. The sample includes fewer than 140,000 distinct CDR3 sequences, around 12% of them seen just once. Regarding this clonotype: As yet, its antigen is unknown.

The sequence came from an adult woman who had mild COVID-19 (a few samples of this study predate the infection). Cell type and time point are not known. Sequenced input: PBMCs or a T cell subset sorted from them (not recorded which). The rearrangement joins TRBV9 to TRBJ2-7; TRBD2 matches 8 bases. The CDR3 DNA reads as TGTGCCAGCAGCGGGGGTAGCGGGGAGTTGGAGTACTTC. It yields the protein CASSGGSGELEYF. Using reference TRBV9 and TRBJ2-7 for the parts outside the CDR3, the full variable domain is DSGVTQTPKHLITATGQRVTLRCSPRSGDLSVYWYQQSLDQGLQFLIQYYNGEERAKGNILERFSAQQFPDLHSELNLSSLELGDSALYFCASSGGSGELEYFGPGTRLTVT.